Listed below are T cell receptor delta chains from one sample, sequenced in a study of Vδ1+ human thymocytes. TCRdb redid clone calling on the multiplex PCR reads using CATT. This sample has under 85,000 delta-chain clones, with 30% to 40% found just once. Sequenced sample: Vdelta1+ gamma-delta thymocytes from the thymus. These receptors all stem from a boy under two years old who had congenital heart surgery. CDR3s include the opening cysteine and the closing phenylalanine or tryptophan. Clone size is given for some rows only: seen once, a few or many times, or a class if the clone is expanded.

abundance: few
j_gene: TRDJ1
v_gene: TRDV1
CDR3aa: CALGELSSFLTKDTDKLIF

abundance: -
j_gene: TRDJ1
v_gene: TRDV1
CDR3aa: CALGSRTPGFGTDKLIF

abundance: few
j_gene: TRDJ1
v_gene: TRDV1
CDR3aa: CALGEQGTHTDKLIF

abundance: few
j_gene: TRDJ1
v_gene: TRDV2
CDR3aa: CACDTSEQCGDTGSDKLIF

abundance: -
j_gene: TRDJ1
v_gene: TRDV1
CDR3aa: CALGNPNNRPVTGQINRYTDKLIF

abundance: -
j_gene: TRDJ1
v_gene: TRDV1
CDR3aa: CALGHPLSNLDTDKLIF

abundance: few
j_gene: TRDJ1
v_gene: TRDV1
CDR3aa: CALGNTPSYRTGGYVGTDKLIF

abundance: -
j_gene: TRDJ1
v_gene: TRDV1
CDR3aa: CALGDTSLALHTDKLIF

abundance: -
j_gene: TRDJ1
v_gene: TRDV1
CDR3aa: CALGEDPIAGGIPTDKLIF

abundance: -
j_gene: TRDJ1
v_gene: TRDV2
CDR3aa: CACAPEVHYTDKLIF